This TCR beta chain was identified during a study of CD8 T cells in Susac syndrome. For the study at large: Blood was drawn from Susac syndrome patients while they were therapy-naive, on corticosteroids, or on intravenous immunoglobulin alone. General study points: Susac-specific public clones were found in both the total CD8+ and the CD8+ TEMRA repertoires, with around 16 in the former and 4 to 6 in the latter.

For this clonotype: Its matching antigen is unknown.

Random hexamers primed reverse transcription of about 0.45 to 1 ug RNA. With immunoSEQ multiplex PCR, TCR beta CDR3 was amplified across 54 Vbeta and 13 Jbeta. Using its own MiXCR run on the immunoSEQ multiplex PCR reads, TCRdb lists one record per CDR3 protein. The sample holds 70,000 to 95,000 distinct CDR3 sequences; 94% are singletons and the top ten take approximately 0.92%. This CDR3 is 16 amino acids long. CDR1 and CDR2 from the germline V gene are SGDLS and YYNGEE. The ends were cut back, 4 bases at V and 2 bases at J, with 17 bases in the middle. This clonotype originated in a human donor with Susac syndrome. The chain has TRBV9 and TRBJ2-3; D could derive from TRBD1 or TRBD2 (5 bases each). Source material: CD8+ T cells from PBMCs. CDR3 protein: CASSLTGTLYTDTQYF. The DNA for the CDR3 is TGTGCCAGCAGCCTAACCGGGACCCTCTACACAGATACGCAGTATTTT.